The next 20 T cell receptor beta chains were all read from a single sample in a study of blood T cell repertoires in COVID-19. TCRdb's copy holds only in-frame clones and misses some; the assay was immunoSEQ multiplex PCR. The sample has a few hundred thousand clones, roughly nine tenths seen once. Source material: PBMCs or T cells enriched from blood (not recorded which). The receptors were gathered from a woman aged 40 to 50 who had been exposed to COVID-19.

This clone has a single count. The chain has TRBV2 and TRBJ1-2; D gene uncertain. Germline values: CDR1 SNHLY, CDR2 FYNNEI. CDR3 size: 13 residues. Trimming took 7 bases from V and 7 from J, leaving 16 bases between them. This chain's CDR3 is CASKELLNPGYTF. The CDR3 nucleotides read TGTGCCAGCAAAGAACTACTAAACCCTGGCTACACCTTC.

The gene calls are TRBV19 and TRBJ1-6; 7 nucleotides align to TRBD1. With V trimmed by 4 bases and J by 9 bases, 6 bases remained unmatched. Germline V gene sequence: CDR1 LNHDA, CDR2 SQIVND (reference sequence). CDR3 length equals 14 residues. As DNA, the CDR3 is TGTGCCAGTAGTAAGGGGGCCTCCGGTTCACCCCTCCACTTT. Protein product: CASSKGASGSPLHF. The whole variable domain, remainder taken from reference TRBV19 and TRBJ1-6, is DGGITQSPKYLFRKEGQNVTLSCEQNLNHDAMYWYRQDPGQGLRLIYYSQIVNDFQKGDIAEGYSVSREKKESFPLTVTSAQKNPTAFYLCASSKGASGSPLHFGNGTRLTVT.

The gene calls are TRBV10-1 and TRBJ1-1; TRBD1 matches 11 bases. Germline V gene data show CDR1 as WNHNN and CDR2 as SYGVQD (reference sequence). CDR3 length equals 15 residues. Unmatched junction bases numbered 12, after V lost 10 bases and J lost 5 bases. The CDR3 sequence is CATSGQGVGETEAFF. The CDR3 nucleotides are TGCGCCACCTCGGGACAGGGGGTAGGGGAGACTGAAGCTTTCTTT.

The chain recombines TRBV27 with TRBJ2-1; 9 bases match TRBD2. After removal of 2 bases from V and 6 bases from J, the junction contained 11 bases not matched to a gene. This CDR3 contains 17 residues. From germline, CDR1 is MNHEY and CDR2 SMNVEV (reference sequence). The CDR3 loop is CASSLRRGGGVGNEQFF. DNA of the CDR3: TGTGCCAGCAGTTTACGGCGGGGGGGCGGGGTAGGCAATGAGCAGTTCTTC.

The chain couples TRBV9 to TRBJ2-5, with 14 bases fitting TRBD2. In germline, CDR1 is SGDLS, CDR2 YYNGEE. The CDR3 loop spans 17 amino acids. Germline trimming cut 3 bases from V and 5 bases from J; bases unmatched to any gene: 9. CDR3 residues: CASSGSPGLAGEETQYF. CDR3 DNA: TGTGCCAGCAGCGGGAGCCCGGGACTAGCGGGAGAGGAGACCCAGTACTTC.

The chain joins TRBV2 to TRBJ1-2; no definite D call. V was clipped by 8 bases and J by 8 bases, with 12 bases between them. Germline V gene sequence: CDR1 SNHLY, CDR2 FYNNEI. The CDR3 runs 11 residues. This chain's CDR3 is CASGTSIGYTF. CDR3 nucleotides: TGTGCCAGCGGCACATCAATCGGCTACACCTTC.

The chain has TRBV28 and TRBJ1-3, with D maybe TRBD1 (5 bases). Germline CDR1 MDHEN, CDR2 SYDVKM. Trimming took 6 bases from V and 1 from J, leaving 19 bases between them. CDR3 length: 17 amino acids. CDR3 region: CASSSHSRVLSGNTIYF. The DNA for the CDR3 is TGTGCCAGCAGCTCCCACTCCAGGGTTCTTTCTGGAAACACCATATATTTT.

The V gene is TRBV7-8, the J gene TRBJ1-4; TRBD1 agrees at 8 bases. Germline-derived CDR1 and CDR2 are SGHVS and FQNEAQ. This CDR3 comprises 16 residues. The trim removed 5 bases at V and 8 bases at J, leaving 13 bases unmatched. DNA of the CDR3: TGTGCCAGCAGCCCCCGACCGACAGGGGAGGGAGAAAAACTGTTTTTT. Amino acids: CASSPRPTGEGEKLFF.

The genes are TRBV5-5 and TRBJ1-1; a possible D gene is TRBD1 (5 bases). Per germline, CDR1 SGHKS and CDR2 YYEKEE (reference sequence). V dropped 2 bases and J dropped 1 base, with 6 bases sitting between them. This CDR3 spans 13 amino acids. CDR3 in amino acids: CASSLGANTEAFF. Here the CDR3 DNA reads TGTGCCAGCAGCTTAGGGGCGAACACTGAAGCTTTCTTT.

The count of this clone is one. The gene calls are TRBV5-1 and TRBJ2-7, with D unresolved. The CDR3 is 13 residues long. Germline V gene data show CDR1 as SGHRS and CDR2 as YFSETQ. The germline V and J ends were trimmed by 0 bases and 0 bases, with 4 bases remaining between them. The CDR3 nucleotides are TGCGCCAGCAGCTTGGCCCTCTCCTACGAGCAGTACTTC. Translating it yields CASSLALSYEQYF.

The chain uses TRBV9 and TRBJ1-2; a weak D match, TRBD1 (5 bases). Trimming removed 3 bases from V and 5 bases from J, with 20 bases in between. Looked up from germline, CDR1 is SGDLS and CDR2 is YYNGEE. CDR3 length: 16 residues. In nucleotides, the CDR3 is TGTGCCAGCAGCGCGGGGGACCGATTGTTTAGATATGGCTACACCTTC. It yields the protein CASSAGDRLFRYGYTF.

The chain combines TRBV7-9 with TRBJ2-7; TRBD2 aligns across 10 bases. The germline V gene encodes CDR1 SEHNR and CDR2 FQNEAQ (reference sequence). The junction had 7 bases not matched to a gene; V was cut back by 5 bases and J by 6 bases. This CDR3 is built from 14 residues. Here the CDR3 reads CASSPSGSSSEQYF. CDR3 DNA: TGTGCCAGCAGCCCTAGCGGGAGTTCAAGCGAGCAGTACTTC.

The chain recombines TRBV14 with TRBJ2-7; no reliable D call. V was trimmed by 4 bases and J by 6 bases, leaving 13 bases between them. The CDR3 extends over 13 amino acids. Germline CDR1 and CDR2: SGHDN and FVKESK. The CDR3 region has the DNA TGTGCCAGCAGCCCCACGCGGCGAGGCGAGCAGTACTTC. It encodes CASSPTRRGEQYF.

The chain carries TRBV12-5 and TRBJ2-3; TRBD2 might be the D (6 bases). The V and J ends lost 3 bases and 4 bases respectively, with 17 bases between them. The CDR3 consists of 16 residues. The germline V gene encodes CDR1 LGHNT and CDR2 FRNRAP. DNA for the CDR3: TGTGCTAGTGGTTTTAGGAGGGAGGCACCCCCAGATACGCAGTATTTT. It specifies CASGFRREAPPDTQYF.

The DNA for the CDR3 is TGTGCCAGCGCGGCGGGGCCGGACACTGAAGCTTTCTTT. This translates into CASAAGPDTEAFF. The chain uses TRBV7-8 and TRBJ1-1; D may be TRBD1 (5 bases). Trimming pared 8 bases from V and 3 bases from J, leaving 13 bases between. The CDR3 contains 13 residues. The germline gives CDR1 SGHVS, CDR2 FQNEAQ.

The chain uses TRBV25-1 and TRBJ2-3; 11 bases line up with TRBD2. Germline V gives CDR1 MGHDK, CDR2 SYGVNS. The V and J ends lost 2 bases and 6 bases, in that order; junction bases with no gene match: 10. The CDR3 contains 17 residues. CDR3 region: CASSEMVASGGLDTQYF. CDR3 sequence (DNA): TGTGCCAGCAGTGAAATGGTGGCTAGCGGGGGGTTGGATACGCAGTATTTT. Full variable domain (remainder filled in from reference TRBV25-1 and TRBJ2-3): EADIYQTPRYLVIGTGKKITLECSQTMGHDKMYWYQQDPGMELHLIHYSYGVNSTEKGDLSSESTVSRIRTEHFPLTLESARPSHTSQYLCASSEMVASGGLDTQYFGPGTRLTVL.

In this sample, this clone turned up a few times. Other DNA sequences from this sample encode an identical CDR3 as well. V and J are TRBV5-1 and TRBJ2-7; 10 bases agree with TRBD2. The CDR3 sequence is 14 residues long. The germline V gene encodes CDR1 SGHRS and CDR2 YFSETQ. Germline trimming cut 4 bases from V and 2 bases from J; bases unmatched to any gene: 3. The CDR3 here is CASSPSGGTYEQYF. CDR3 DNA sequence: TGCGCCAGCAGCCCTAGCGGGGGTACCTACGAGCAGTACTTC. Using reference TRBV5-1 and TRBJ2-7 for the parts outside the CDR3, the full variable domain is KAGVTQTPRYLIKTRGQQVTLSCSPISGHRSVSWYQQTPGQGLQFLFEYFSETQRNKGNFPGRFSGRQFSNSRSEMNVSTLELGDSALYLCASSPSGGTYEQYFGPGTRLTVT.

Concerning this clone: This specimen includes other DNA sequences encoding the same CDR3. This chain links TRBV18 with TRBJ1-1; D gene ambiguous. Trimming shortened V by 3 bases and J by 1 base, and 9 bases separated the two germline ends. CDR1 KGHSH and CDR2 LQKENI come from the germline V gene. The CDR3 runs 14 residues. CDR3 region: CASSPQGANTEAFF. The CDR3 coding sequence is TGTGCCAGCTCACCCCAAGGAGCGAACACTGAAGCTTTCTTT.

The chain uses TRBV18 and TRBJ2-3; D call uncertain. Germline V CDR1 and CDR2: KGHSH, LQKENI. V was shortened by 2 bases and J by 4 bases, with 10 bases between the two germline ends. This CDR3 region has 14 residues. CDR3 bases: TGTGCCAGCTCACCAAAGGAGTCCCCAGATACGCAGTATTTT. This sequence encodes CASSPKESPDTQYF. Full variable domain (rest looked up from reference TRBV18 and TRBJ2-3): NAGVMQNPRHLVRRRGQEARLRCSPMKGHSHVYWYRQLPEEGLKFMVYLQKENIIDESGMPKERFSAEFPKEGPSILRIQQVVRGDSAAYFCASSPKESPDTQYFGPGTRLTVL.

The chain joins TRBV5-3 to TRBJ2-3; D unresolved. TRBV5-3 qualifies as an ORF whose function is uncertain. Trimming removed 7 bases at V and 4 bases at J, with 16 bases between. The CDR3 length is 14 residues. Here the CDR3 DNA reads TGTGCCAGACCCTCAGGTTTGGTTTCAGATACGCAGTATTTT. Translating gives CARPSGLVSDTQYF.